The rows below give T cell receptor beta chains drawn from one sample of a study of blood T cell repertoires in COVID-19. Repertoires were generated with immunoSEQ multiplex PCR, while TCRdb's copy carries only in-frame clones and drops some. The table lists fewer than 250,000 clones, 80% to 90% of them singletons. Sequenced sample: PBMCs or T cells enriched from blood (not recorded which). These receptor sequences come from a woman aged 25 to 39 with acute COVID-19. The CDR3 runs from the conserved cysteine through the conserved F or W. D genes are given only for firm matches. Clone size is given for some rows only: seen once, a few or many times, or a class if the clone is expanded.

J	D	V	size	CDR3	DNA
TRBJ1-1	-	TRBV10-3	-	CAISLQGKPEAFF	TGTGCCATCAGCCTACAGGGAAAACCTGAAGCTTTCTTT
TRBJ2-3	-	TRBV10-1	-	CATTGPSDYRYF	TGCGCCACAACAGGCCCATCGGATTATCGGTATTTT
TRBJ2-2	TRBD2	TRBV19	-	CASSIPRTSGFGELFF	TGTGCCAGTAGTATACCCAGGACTAGCGGGTTCGGGGAGCTGTTTTTT
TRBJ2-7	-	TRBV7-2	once	CASSTDPGTEYEQYF	TGTGCCAGCAGCACAGACCCCGGAACAGAGTACGAGCAGTACTTC
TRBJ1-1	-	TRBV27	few	CASSLNRVTEAFF	TGTGCCAGCAGTTTAAACAGGGTTACTGAAGCTTTCTTT
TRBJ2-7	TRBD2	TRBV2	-	CASSAGTSGGYEQYF	TGTGCCAGCAGCGCCGGGACTAGCGGGGGCTACGAGCAGTACTTC
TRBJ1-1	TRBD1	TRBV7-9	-	CASSRQGASEAFF	TGTGCCAGCAGCCGACAGGGGGCTTCTGAAGCTTTCTTT
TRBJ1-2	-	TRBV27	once	CASSLSGMGGQRAGGYTF	TGTGCCAGCAGTTTATCGGGGATGGGGGGGCAGAGGGCGGGAGGCTACACCTTC
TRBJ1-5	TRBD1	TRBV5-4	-	CASSRQGGNQPQHF	TGTGCCAGCAGTCGACAGGGTGGGAATCAGCCCCAGCATTTT
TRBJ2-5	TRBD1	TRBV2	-	CASSGTGDGETQYF	TGTGCCAGCAGTGGGACAGGGGATGGAGAGACCCAGTACTTC
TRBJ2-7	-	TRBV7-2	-	CASSFTGDYEQYF	TGTGCCAGCAGCTTTACAGGAGACTACGAGCAGTACTTC
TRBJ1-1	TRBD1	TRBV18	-	CASSPQTGGTEAFF	TGTGCCAGCTCACCACAAACAGGGGGCACTGAAGCTTTCTTT
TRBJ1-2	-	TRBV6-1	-	CASSELPGSRTF	TGTGCCAGCAGTGAATTGCCCGGGTCGAGGACCTTC
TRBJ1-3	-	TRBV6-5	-	CASSYRDSGNTIYF	TGTGCCAGCAGTTACCGGGACTCTGGAAACACCATATATTTT
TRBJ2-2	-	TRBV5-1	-	CASSPAGEIGELFF	TGCGCCAGCAGCCCGGCTGGGGAGATCGGGGAGCTGTTTTTT
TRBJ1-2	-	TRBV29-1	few	CSVETLYGNGYTF	TGCAGCGTTGAAACACTATATGGAAATGGCTACACCTTC
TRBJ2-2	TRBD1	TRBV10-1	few	CASSTDRGNTGELFF	TGCGCCAGCAGTACGGACAGGGGGAACACCGGGGAGCTGTTTTTT
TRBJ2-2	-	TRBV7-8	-	CASRPLNRVGRTGELFF	TGTGCCAGCAGACCACTGAACAGGGTTGGACGGACCGGGGAGCTGTTTTTT
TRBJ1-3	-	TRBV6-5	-	CASSNSRLSGNTIYF	TGTGCCAGCAGCAATAGCCGTCTCTCCGGAAACACCATATATTTT
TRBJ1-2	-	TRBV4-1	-	CASSPFLRQAHNYGYTF	TGCGCCAGCAGCCCCTTCTTAAGACAGGCTCATAACTATGGCTACACCTTC
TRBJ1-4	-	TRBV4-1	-	CASSPLGGSMGEKLFF	TGCGCCAGCAGCCCCCTCGGGGGGTCCATGGGTGAAAAACTGTTTTTT
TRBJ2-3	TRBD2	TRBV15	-	CATSKLKRGGRDTQYF	TGTGCCACCAGCAAACTCAAGCGGGGGGGCAGAGATACGCAGTATTTT
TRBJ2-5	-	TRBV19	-	CASSIGTAQETQYF	TGTGCCAGTAGTATCGGTACAGCACAAGAGACCCAGTACTTC
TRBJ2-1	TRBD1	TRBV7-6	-	CASRQSPGQGPNEQFF	TGTGCCAGCAGACAATCTCCGGGACAGGGACCCAATGAGCAGTTCTTC
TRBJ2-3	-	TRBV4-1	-	CASSPTRLDSTDTQYF	TGCGCCAGCAGCCCCACCCGACTAGACAGCACAGATACGCAGTATTTT
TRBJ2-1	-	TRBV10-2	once	CASSAPAKRGSEQFF	TGCGCCAGCAGTGCCCCTGCGAAGAGGGGGTCCGAGCAGTTCTTC